The 19 T cell receptor beta chains below were found in one sample sequenced in a study of blood T cell repertoires in COVID-19. The repertoire was sequenced with immunoSEQ multiplex PCR; TCRdb's copy has only in-frame clones and lacks some. The sample lists approximately 160,000 clones; around 84% were seen once. Specimen: peripheral blood. Receptor source: a woman in her forties or fifties in a cohort sampled during active or convalescent COVID-19.

This CDR3 reads CASSPRSGQAGYTF. CDR3 bases: TGCGCCAGCAGCCCCCGATCCGGACAGGCAGGCTACACCTTC. The gene calls are TRBV5-1 and TRBJ1-2; 7 positions agree with TRBD1. The junction had 11 bases not matched to a gene; V was cut back by 4 bases and J by 8 bases. This CDR3 spans 14 amino acids. Germline V CDR1 and CDR2: SGHRS, YFSETQ.

This chain joins TRBV5-1 and TRBJ2-5; D possibly corresponds to TRBD1 (6 bases). CDR3 length: 14 amino acids. V was clipped by 0 bases and J by 4 bases, with 10 bases between them. Germline loops: CDR1 SGHRS, CDR2 YFSETQ. The CDR3 sequence is CASSLDLRGETQYF. The CDR3 bases are TGCGCCAGCAGCTTGGATCTCAGGGGAGAGACCCAGTACTTC.

V usage is TRBV6-5 and J usage is TRBJ2-1; D is possibly TRBD2 (6 bases). Trimming removed 8 bases from V and 9 bases from J, with 14 bases in between. The CDR3 is 12 amino acids. Per the germline V gene, CDR1 is MNHEY and CDR2 is SVGAGI. The CDR3 sequence is CASGQGGFEQFF. CDR3 in DNA: TGTGCCAGCGGCCAGGGAGGTTTTGAGCAGTTCTTC.

This rearrangement joins TRBV30 to TRBJ1-1; D not resolved. Germline assignment: CDR1 GTSNPN and CDR2 SVGIG (reference sequence). The CDR3 is 16 amino acids. Trimming removed 1 base from V and 1 base from J, with 16 bases in between. The CDR3 spells CAWSGRNPTENTEAFF. The CDR3 DNA is TGTGCCTGGAGTGGACGGAACCCGACTGAGAACACTGAAGCTTTCTTT.

The rearrangement links TRBV29-1 to TRBJ2-3; 7 bases match TRBD1. V gave up 6 bases and J gave up 0 bases; unmatched junction bases: 6. CDR1 and CDR2 from the germline V gene are SQVTM and ANQGSEA. CDR3 length: 14 amino acids. The CDR3 is CSVATGESTDTQYF. In DNA form, the CDR3 reads TGCAGCGTCGCTACAGGGGAGAGCACAGATACGCAGTATTTT.

This chain connects TRBV5-1 to TRBJ2-7, with unresolved D. Germline-derived CDR1 and CDR2 are SGHRS and YFSETQ. The V gene lost 0 bases and the J gene lost 1 base, with 11 bases spanning the gap. The CDR3 sequence is 15 residues long. The CDR3 reads CASSLGASSSYEQYF. CDR3 DNA: TGCGCCAGCAGCTTGGGGGCCAGCTCATCCTACGAGCAGTACTTC.

This clone was recorded a few times. The chain has TRBV19 and TRBJ2-5; 7 bases align to TRBD2. Germline V gene data show CDR1 as LNHDA and CDR2 as SQIVND (reference sequence). V shed 7 bases and J 5 bases; nucleotides not matched to a gene: 19. The CDR3 is 17 residues long. The CDR3 loop reads CASTGRGSGRYSETQYF. CDR3 nucleotides: TGTGCCAGTACGGGGCGGGGGAGCGGCCGGTATTCTGAGACCCAGTACTTC.

Here the CDR3 reads CAISESTGLGNQPQHF. The CDR3 DNA is TGTGCCATCAGTGAGTCGACAGGGTTGGGCAATCAGCCCCAGCATTTT. V gene TRBV10-3 combines with J gene TRBJ1-5, with 7 bases that match TRBD1. The V gene end was trimmed by 0 bases and the J gene end by 2 bases; junction bases not matched to a gene: 4. Germline assignment: CDR1 ENHRY and CDR2 SYGVKD. The CDR3 contains 16 residues.

The chain links TRBV4-1 to TRBJ1-5; 9 bases are shared with TRBD1. J lost 6 bases, V lost 4 bases, and 13 bases had no gene match. This CDR3 region has 17 residues. CDR1 and CDR2 from the germline V gene are MGHRA and YSYEKL. Here the CDR3 reads CASSPRGTGTVRQPQHF. For the CDR3, the DNA is TGCGCCAGCAGCCCCAGAGGGACAGGGACCGTCCGTCAGCCCCAGCATTTT.

This rearrangement joins TRBV6-5 to TRBJ1-2, with TRBD1 matching 7 bases. The CDR3 is 13 amino acids. The ends lost 6 bases at V and 0 bases at J; junction bases unmatched: 1. CDR1 is MNHEY, CDR2 SVGAGI, per germline. The CDR3 is CASRTGPNYGYTF. The CDR3 DNA reads TGTGCCAGCAGGACAGGGCCTAACTATGGCTACACCTTC.

The chain combines TRBV19 with TRBJ2-1, with 13 bases matching TRBD2. Germline V gene data show CDR1 as LNHDA and CDR2 as SQIVND (reference sequence). The junction had 17 bases not matched to a gene; V was cut back by 6 bases and J by 9 bases. This CDR3 comprises 18 residues. CDR3 bases: TGTGCCAGTAGAACCTACACCGGTACTAGCGGGGGGGCCGGTGAGCAGTTCTTC. It is translated as CASRTYTGTSGGAGEQFF.

The genes are TRBV4-3 and TRBJ1-3, with 8 bases matching TRBD1. The germline V gene has CDR1 LGHNA and CDR2 YSLEER. The V gene end was trimmed by 0 bases and the J gene end by 4 bases; junction bases not matched to a gene: 5. The CDR3 sequence is 16 residues long. The chain's CDR3 is CASSQDLTGVGNTIYF. CDR3 bases: TGCGCCAGCAGCCAAGATTTGACAGGGGTAGGAAACACCATATATTTT.

The genes are TRBV13 and TRBJ2-7, with TRBD2 identical over 9 bases. The CDR3 spans 19 residues. Germline values: CDR1 PRHDT, CDR2 FYEKMQ (reference sequence). J gave up 0 bases and V 5 bases, and 17 bases lay outside the gene matches. CDR3 sequence (DNA): TGTGCCAGCAGCCCAAATAGCGGGGGCATATTCGGAGGCTCCTACGAGCAGTACTTC. Translated, it gives CASSPNSGGIFGGSYEQYF.

The genes are TRBV5-4 and TRBJ1-1; 7 nucleotides agree with TRBD1. V lost 3 bases to trimming and J lost 0 bases; unmatched junction nucleotides: 2. CDR1 is SGHNT and CDR2 is YYREEE in the germline V gene (reference sequence). CDR3 size: 14 residues. The CDR3 spells CASSWGQMNTEAFF. The CDR3 coding sequence is TGTGCCAGCAGCTGGGGACAGATGAACACTGAAGCTTTCTTT.

The chain employs TRBV19 and TRBJ1-1; possible D gene TRBD1, 5 bases. The ends were cut back, 8 bases at V and 3 bases at J, with 13 bases in the middle. The CDR3 sequence is 13 residues long. Germline loops: CDR1 LNHDA, CDR2 SQIVND (reference sequence). CDR3 amino acids: CASLSWGDTEAFF. CDR3 nucleotide sequence: TGTGCCAGTTTATCGTGGGGGGACACTGAAGCTTTCTTT.

This chain links TRBV12-5 with TRBJ2-7; 10 positions match TRBD2. CDR3 size: 17 residues. Germline assignment: CDR1 LGHNT and CDR2 FRNRAP. The junction had 7 bases not matched to a gene; V was cut back by 1 base and J by 1 base. DNA of the CDR3: TGTGCTAGTGGTTTGGGTGTAACTAGCGGGGCATCCTACGAGCAGTACTTC. Translating it yields CASGLGVTSGASYEQYF. Based on the CDR3 plus reference TRBV12-5 and TRBJ2-7, the full variable domain is DARVTQTPRHKVTEMGQEVTMRCQPILGHNTVFWYRQTMMQGLELLAYFRNRAPLDDSGMPKDRFSAEMPDATLATLKIQPSEPRDSAVYFCASGLGVTSGASYEQYFGPGTRLTVT.

The V and J genes are TRBV12-3 or TRBV12-4 and TRBJ1-1; TRBD1 is a possible D gene (5 bases). Trimming stripped 2 bases from V and 11 bases from J, with 12 bases between. The CDR3 length is 12 residues. CDR3 in DNA: TGTGCCAGCAGTTTACTGGGAGGGGCGGCTTTCTTT. Protein product: CASSLLGGAAFF.

The rearrangement uses TRBV7-3 and TRBJ2-1; tentatively, D is TRBD2 (7 bases). CDR1 is SGHTA and CDR2 is FQGTGA in the germline V gene. The CDR3 spans 15 residues. V lost 2 bases and J 6 bases, leaving 14 bases between the germline ends. The CDR3 spells CASSLFRGAVNEQFF. CDR3 in DNA: TGTGCCAGCAGCTTATTTCGGGGGGCTGTCAATGAGCAGTTCTTC.

The chain joins TRBV11-2 to TRBJ2-7; D is possibly TRBD1 (6 bases). CDR1 SGHAT and CDR2 FQNNGV come from the germline V gene. Trimming took off 5 bases at V and 3 bases at J, with 8 bases between the two ends. This CDR3 region has 12 residues. CDR3 sequence: CASSPQGYEQYF. DNA of the CDR3: TGTGCCAGCAGCCCACAGGGCTACGAGCAGTACTTC.